The 11 T cell receptor beta chains in this list originate from one sample, sequenced in a study of blood T cell repertoires in COVID-19. Clones were read by immunoSEQ multiplex PCR, and TCRdb kept only the in-frame ones, dropping some. The sample consists of 190,000 or so clones, about 88% of them appearing once. The sample was peripheral blood. The receptors were gathered from a man in his forties with active or convalescent COVID-19.

V gene TRBV3-1 (or the pseudogene TRBV3-2) combines with J gene TRBJ2-5; 7 nucleotides line up with TRBD1. The germline V gene encodes CDR1 LGHDT and CDR2 YNNKEL (reference sequence). The CDR3 covers 15 residues. V was clipped by 1 base and J by 5 bases; unmatched bases: 7. This CDR3 reads CASSQGTGFAETQYF. CDR3 sequence (DNA): TGTGCCAGCAGCCAAGGGACAGGATTCGCGGAGACCCAGTACTTC.

The gene calls are TRBV7-8 and TRBJ2-2; D may be TRBD1 (6 bases). Germline CDR1 and CDR2: SGHVS and FQNEAQ. V was pared by 5 bases and J by 3 bases, with 7 bases between. There are 13 residues in the CDR3. The CDR3 DNA follows: TGTGCCAGCAGCCGACAGGACACCGGGGAGCTGTTTTTT. Translation gives CASSRQDTGELFF.

CDR3 DNA sequence: TGCGCCAGCAGCCAACTAGGGTGGAGGCAGCCCCAGCATTTT. Protein product: CASSQLGWRQPQHF. The chain carries TRBV4-1 and TRBJ1-5; D is ambiguous. The CDR3 contains 14 residues. Trimming left V 2 bases short and J 7 bases short, with 12 bases between. CDR1 and CDR2 from the germline V gene are MGHRA and YSYEKL.

The table lists this clone with a few counts. The gene calls are TRBV25-1 and TRBJ2-1; weak D call: TRBD2 (6 bases). Trimming pared 6 bases from V and 9 bases from J, leaving 21 bases between. This CDR3 spans 15 amino acids. CDR1 is MGHDK, CDR2 SYGVNS, per germline. This CDR3 is CASSPPGVVRTEQFF. The CDR3 DNA is TGTGCCAGCAGCCCCCCGGGGGTTGTACGGACTGAGCAGTTCTTC.

In this sample, this clone turned up once. The rearrangement joins TRBV5-1 to TRBJ1-2; 10 nucleotides match TRBD1. Losses at the gene ends were 4 bases for V and 5 bases for J; bases not matched to a gene: 5. Germline CDR1 is SGHRS and CDR2 is YFSETQ. This CDR3 is built from 14 residues. DNA for the CDR3: TGCGCCAGCAGCCCCGAGGGACAGGGGTATGGCTACACCTTC. The encoded protein is CASSPEGQGYGYTF.

The rearrangement uses TRBV30 and TRBJ2-7, with 9 nucleotides matching TRBD1. The CDR3 totals 13 residues. V dropped 0 bases and J dropped 3; count of bases not matched to a gene: 0. The germline CDR1 and CDR2 sequences are GTSNPN and SVGIG (reference sequence). The CDR3 sequence is CAWSVTGGYEQYF. CDR3 in DNA: TGTGCCTGGAGTGTGACAGGGGGCTACGAGCAGTACTTC.

This chain uses TRBV5-1 with TRBJ2-3, with D possibly TRBD2 on 6 matching bases. Germline V gene data show CDR1 as SGHRS and CDR2 as YFSETQ. The CDR3 runs to 14 residues. V lost 0 bases and J lost 3, with 8 bases in between. CDR3 protein: CASSLEAGTDTQYF. The CDR3 DNA follows: TGCGCCAGCAGCTTGGAGGCGGGGACAGATACGCAGTATTTT.

The rearrangement uses TRBV29-1 and TRBJ1-5; unclear D gene. The CDR3 runs to 14 residues. V lost 4 bases and J lost 4, with 14 bases in between. Germline lookup yields CDR1 SQVTM and CDR2 ANQGSEA. The CDR3, as DNA: TGCAGCGTTGTCAGCGATACATCGAATCAGCCCCAGCATTTT. Amino acids: CSVVSDTSNQPQHF.

This chain connects TRBV20-1 to TRBJ2-3, with TRBD2 matching over 7 bases. The V segment lost 3 bases and the J segment 1 base; nucleotides outside the gene matches: 1. The CDR3 totals 13 residues. CDR1 DFQATT and CDR2 SNEGSKA come from the germline V gene (reference sequence). In nucleotides, the CDR3 is TGCAGTGCTAGTACTAGCGGCACAGATACGCAGTATTTT. Translation gives CSASTSGTDTQYF.

The chain uses TRBV5-1 and TRBJ1-2; D is perhaps TRBD1 (6 bases). The CDR3 is 15 amino acids. With 0 bases removed from V and 7 bases from J, the gap between germline ends came to 16 bases. CDR1 and CDR2 (germline): SGHRS, YFSETQ. The CDR3 DNA follows: TGCGCCAGCAGCTTGGTCCCCGCAGGGGAGGGTGGCTACACCTTC. It specifies CASSLVPAGEGGYTF.

The chain recombines TRBV7-8 with TRBJ2-2, with TRBD1 matching over 8 bases. V dropped 6 bases and J dropped 5; count of bases not matched to a gene: 8. Germline CDR1 is SGHVS and CDR2 is FQNEAQ. CDR3 length equals 15 residues. The CDR3 sequence: CASRLTGEVTGELFF. DNA of the CDR3: TGTGCCAGCAGATTGACAGGGGAGGTAACCGGGGAGCTGTTTTTT.